The rows below give T cell receptor beta chains drawn from one sample of a study of human T cells and chemical hapten exposure. TCRdb reprocessed the RACE reads with MiXCR, giving one entry per CDR3 protein. The sample has 55,000 to 75,000 distinct CDR3 sequences, approximately 6.5% seen once. Sequenced input: whole blood. The receptors shown here come from a female donor in good health. Some clones in this sample may be carry-over from other donors' samples. Both conserved end residues are part of each CDR3. The D gene is left open where the match is weak. Clone size appears in some rows only: once, few, many, or a class for an expanded clone.

V	J	size	D	CDR3	DNA
TRBV29-1	TRBJ2-1	few	NA	CSVGGVEGRSYNEQFF	TGCAGCGTTGGGGGAGTGGAGGGGCGATCCTACAATGAGCAGTTCTTC
TRBV6-1	TRBJ2-1	NA	TRBD2	CASWSGGGYNEQFF	TGTGCCAGCTGGAGCGGGGGCGGGTACAATGAGCAGTTCTTC
TRBV7-2	TRBJ2-4	many	NA	CASSFSGAKNIQYF	TGTGCCAGCAGCTTCTCCGGGGCCAAAAACATTCAGTACTTC
TRBV12-5	TRBJ1-1	few	NA	CASGLETLRTGNTEAFF	TGTGCTAGTGGTTTGGAGACTCTTAGAACGGGGAACACTGAAGCTTTCTTT
TRBV5-1	TRBJ2-7	NA	NA	CASSLDRNIYEQYF	TGCGCCAGCAGCTTGGACAGGAATATCTACGAGCAGTACTTC
TRBV11-3	TRBJ1-4	NA	TRBD1	CASSSILGRDRSEKLFF	TGTGCCAGCAGCTCAATACTAGGCCGGGACAGAAGTGAAAAACTGTTTTTT
TRBV19	TRBJ2-5	few	TRBD2	CASSNDRRGLAGGETQYF	TGTGCCAGTAGTAACGACCGCCGGGGACTAGCGGGAGGAGAGACCCAGTACTTC
TRBV7-2	TRBJ1-4	many	TRBD1	CASSLRPGQNEKLFF	TGTGCCAGCAGCTTACGTCCGGGACAGAATGAAAAACTGTTTTTT
TRBV6-1	TRBJ1-5	NA	NA	CASSQNQGTHQPQHF	TGTGCCAGCTCCCAAAACCAGGGTACGCATCAGCCCCAGCATTTT
TRBV20-1	TRBJ2-7	NA	NA	CSANTHSTSYEQYF	TGCAGTGCCAATACGCACAGCACCTCCTACGAGCAGTACTTC
TRBV27	TRBJ2-3	many	NA	CASSWGVPGWNTQYF	TGTGCCAGCAGTTGGGGAGTGCCGGGGTGGAATACGCAGTATTTT
TRBV29-1	TRBJ2-1	few	NA	CSVDIHNTIYNEQFF	TGCAGCGTCGACATCCATAACACGATATACAATGAGCAGTTCTTC
TRBV19	TRBJ1-5	NA	TRBD1	CASRDRAGVYSNQPQHF	TGTGCCAGCAGAGACAGGGCAGGAGTTTATAGCAATCAGCCCCAGCATTTT
TRBV5-1	TRBJ2-3	few	NA	CASSQDTRTDTQYF	TGCGCCAGCAGCCAGGACACACGCACAGATACGCAGTATTTT
TRBV24-1	TRBJ2-3	few	NA	CATSDLSASSDTQYF	TGTGCCACCAGTGATTTGTCGGCTAGCTCAGATACGCAGTATTTT
TRBV12-5	TRBJ2-7	few	NA	CASGLMTNSYEQYF	TGTGCTAGTGGTTTGATGACCAATTCCTACGAGCAGTACTTC
TRBV5-1	TRBJ2-7	many	TRBD1	CASSGVTGASYEQYF	TGCGCCAGCAGCGGGGTGACAGGGGCGAGCTACGAGCAGTACTTC
TRBV20-1	TRBJ2-1	NA	TRBD2	CSASDGRAFREQFF	TGCAGTGCTAGTGACGGGAGGGCCTTTAGGGAGCAGTTCTTC